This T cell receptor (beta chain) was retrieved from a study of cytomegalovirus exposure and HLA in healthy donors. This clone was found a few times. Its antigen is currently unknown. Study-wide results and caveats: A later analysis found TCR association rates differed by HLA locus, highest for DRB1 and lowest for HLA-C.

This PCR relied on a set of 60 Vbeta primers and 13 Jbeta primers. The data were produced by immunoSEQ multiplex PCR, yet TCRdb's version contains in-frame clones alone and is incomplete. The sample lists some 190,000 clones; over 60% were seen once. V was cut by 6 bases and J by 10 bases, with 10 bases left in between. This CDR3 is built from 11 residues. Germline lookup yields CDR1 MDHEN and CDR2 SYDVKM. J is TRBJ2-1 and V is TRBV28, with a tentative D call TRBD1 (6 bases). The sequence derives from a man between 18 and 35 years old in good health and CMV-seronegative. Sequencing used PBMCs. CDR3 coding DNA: TGTGCCAGCAGCCGTGACAGGGAGCAGTTCTTC. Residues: CASSRDREQFF.